The TCR beta chain described here comes from a study of CD8+CD57+ T cells in acquired aplastic anemia. General study findings and limits: Patients and controls had CD8+ Simpson's diversity values that were not significantly distinct.

Genomic DNA templated the TCR beta VDJ and CDR3 profiling. TCRdb re-called the reads through MiXCR, storing one row per CDR3 protein. The sample has about 270,000 distinct CDR3 sequences; approximately 86% are singletons. Concerning this clonotype: No antigen is known for it. A read error may produce the germline difference seen at one junction end.

For sequencing, patients were chosen who had shown expansion of CD8+CD57+ cells by flow cytometry. Looked up from germline, CDR1 is SGHVS and CDR2 is FQNEAQ. The length of the CDR3 is 14 residues. The receptor's source is a human donor with aplastic anemia. The sample consisted of sorted CD4+, CD8+, or CD8+CD57+ T cells (not recorded which) from PBMCs. The J gene is TRBJ2-2, the V gene TRBV7-8; tentatively, D is TRBD2 (7 bases). CDR3 loop: CASSLPGGTGKLYF. As DNA, the CDR3 is TGTGCCAGCAGCTTACCGGGGGGCACCGGTAAGCTGTATTTT. The whole variable domain, remainder taken from reference TRBV7-8 and TRBJ2-2, is GAGVSQSPRYKVAKRGQDVALRCDPISGHVSLFWYQQALGQGPEFLTYFQNEAQLDKSGLPSDRFFAERPEGSVSTLKIQRTQQEDSAVYLCASSLPGGTGKLYFGEGSRLTVL.